The 17 T cell receptor beta chains presented below share a single source sample, sequenced in a study of OX40 agonist ivuxolimab in advanced cancers. Sequenced by immunoSEQ multiplex PCR; TCRdb stores in-frame clones only, minus some. The data contain more than 85,000 clones, 90% of them singletons. This sample comprised CD4+ or CD8+ T cells sorted from blood, obtained in a trial of the OX40 agonist ivuxolimab. These receptors were taken from an adult with an advanced solid tumor such as melanoma, head and neck, liver or kidney cancer.

The chain employs TRBV5-1 and TRBJ2-3; D possibly corresponds to TRBD2 (6 bases). Trimming took off 7 bases at V and 3 bases at J, with 15 bases between the two ends. Germline-derived CDR1 and CDR2 are SGHRS and YFSETQ. This CDR3 has 14 amino acids. As DNA, the CDR3 is TGCGCCAGCTCGCTAGCGAGTGTTACAGATACGCAGTATTTT. Translation: CASSLASVTDTQYF.

The V and J genes are TRBV21-1 and TRBJ2-1; TRBD2 is the table's D call and was not checked against the DNA. TRBV21-1 is a recognized pseudogene. The CDR3 extends over 20 amino acids. The DNA for the CDR3 is TGTGCCAGCAGCAGGAAAAAGGGACTAGCGGGACCCCGTCCGTCCTATGAGCAGTTCTTC. This gives the protein CASSRKKGLAGPRPSYEQFF.

The chain links TRBV2 to TRBJ1-3; 7 bases map to TRBD1. The germline gives CDR1 SNHLY, CDR2 FYNNEI. This CDR3 region has 15 residues. V shed 4 bases and J 0 bases; nucleotides not matched to a gene: 3. The CDR3 loop is CASSGDRVSGNTIYF. For the CDR3, the DNA is TGTGCCAGCAGTGGTGACAGGGTCTCTGGAAACACCATATATTTT.

This clone has a single count. V and J are TRBV29-1 and TRBJ2-1; maybe TRBD1 (6 bases). The length of the CDR3 is 16 residues. The V end lost 5 bases, the J end lost 0 bases, and 17 bases lay between the germline ends. The germline V gene encodes CDR1 SQVTM and CDR2 ANQGSEA. CDR3 sequence reads: CSVSPEGVSSYNEQFF. CDR3 DNA: TGCAGCGTTTCCCCCGAGGGGGTGAGCTCCTACAATGAGCAGTTCTTC.

The chain has TRBV4-3 and TRBJ2-5; 7 bases align to TRBD2. CDR3 size: 15 residues. Trimming cost V 1 base and J 4 bases; bases outside gene matches: 6. In germline, CDR1 is LGHNA, CDR2 YSLEER. The CDR3 here is CASSQAAGVRETQYF. The CDR3 DNA follows: TGCGCCAGCAGCCAAGCGGCGGGAGTACGAGAGACCCAGTACTTC.

In its sample, this clone was seen once. The chain carries TRBV10-3 and TRBJ2-3; 7 bases are a match to TRBD2. The germline V gene has CDR1 ENHRY and CDR2 SYGVKD. Trimming removed 6 bases from V and 0 bases from J; junction bases left unmatched: 6. This CDR3 has 15 residues. The CDR3 reads CAISPSGISTDTQYF. The CDR3 bases are TGTGCCATCAGCCCAAGCGGGATTAGCACAGATACGCAGTATTTT.

The chain joins TRBV21-1 to TRBJ2-1; the table's D call TRBD2 went unverified against the DNA. TRBV21-1 is a pseudogene locus. This CDR3 is built from 14 residues. The CDR3 DNA follows: TGTGCCAGCAGCCCAGAGGGCGGCGACAATGAGCAGTTCTTC. Translated: CASSPEGGDNEQFF.

The V call is TRBV19, the J call TRBJ1-2, with D hard to call. V dropped 2 bases and J dropped 4 bases, with 14 bases sitting between them. CDR3 length: 15 residues. Per germline, CDR1 LNHDA and CDR2 SQIVND (reference sequence). As DNA, the CDR3 is TGTGCCAGTAGTATACTGGTAGAGGCGGGCTATGGCTACACCTTC. Translation: CASSILVEAGYGYTF. Full variable domain (outside the CDR3, taken from reference TRBV19 and TRBJ1-2): DGGITQSPKYLFRKEGQNVTLSCEQNLNHDAMYWYRQDPGQGLRLIYYSQIVNDFQKGDIAEGYSVSREKKESFPLTVTSAQKNPTAFYLCASSILVEAGYGYTFGSGTRLTVV.

The J gene is TRBJ1-1, the V gene TRBV4-3, with D possibly being TRBD1 (5 bases). The CDR3 runs to 15 residues. Germline V lookup: CDR1 LGHNA, CDR2 YSLEER. Trimming took off 4 bases at V and 3 bases at J, with 15 bases between the two ends. CDR3 region: CASSRWRGDDTEAFF. The CDR3 DNA is TGCGCCAGCAGCCGTTGGAGGGGCGACGACACTGAAGCTTTCTTT.

The gene calls are TRBV30 and TRBJ2-1; no clear D gene. The V gene's germline CDR1 is GTSNPN and CDR2 SVGIG (reference sequence). V was trimmed by 5 bases and J by 8 bases, leaving 13 bases between them. The CDR3 sequence is 12 residues long. The CDR3 region has the DNA TGTGCCTGGGAGGAATTAAAGGATGAGCAGTTCTTC. Translating it yields CAWEELKDEQFF.

CDR3 DNA sequence: TGTGCCAGCAGCTGGAGTAGCGGGAGAGGGGTCACCGGGGAGCTGTTTTTT. It yields the protein CASSWSSGRGVTGELFF. The chain combines TRBV11-2 with TRBJ2-2; TRBD2 matches 9 bases. There are 17 residues in the CDR3. Trimming removed 4 bases from V and 4 bases from J; junction bases left unmatched: 10. Germline V gene data show CDR1 as SGHAT and CDR2 as FQNNGV.

The chain carries TRBV7-2 and TRBJ2-5, with 9 bases fitting TRBD1. There are 15 residues in the CDR3. Germline CDR1 is SGHTA and CDR2 is FQGNSA. V shed 2 bases, J shed 4 bases, and the junction held 5 bases outside the gene matches. The chain's CDR3 is CASSLLGQGAETQYF. The CDR3, as DNA: TGTGCCAGCAGCTTATTGGGACAGGGAGCAGAGACCCAGTACTTC.

The J gene is TRBJ2-7, the V gene TRBV14; TRBD2 aligns across 8 bases. Per the germline V gene, CDR1 is SGHDN and CDR2 is FVKESK. The junction had 10 bases not matched to a gene; V was cut back by 7 bases and J by 5 bases. The CDR3 loop spans 14 amino acids. The CDR3 nucleotides are TGTGCCAGCATGAGGAGCGGGAGTACCCACGAGCAGTACTTC. It yields the protein CASMRSGSTHEQYF.

This sequence joins TRBV25-1 and TRBJ2-3; 9 positions agree with TRBD2. The length of the CDR3 is 15 residues. V shed 7 bases, J shed 0 bases, and the junction held 5 bases outside the gene matches. Germline loops: CDR1 MGHDK, CDR2 SYGVNS. DNA for the CDR3: TGTGCCAGCACTAGCGGGATGGCTAGCACAGATACGCAGTATTTT. Its translation is CASTSGMASTDTQYF.

CDR3 loop: CASSLPRLEEGLFF. CDR3 nucleotide sequence: TGTGCCAGCAGCTTACCAAGACTAGAGGAAGGGCTGTTTTTT. The genes are TRBV7-9 and TRBJ2-2, with a weak D call TRBD2 (6 bases). Germline lookup yields CDR1 SEHNR and CDR2 FQNEAQ (reference sequence). The V end lost 2 bases, the J end lost 13 bases, and 17 bases lay between the germline ends. This CDR3 has 14 residues. The full variable domain, with the rest looked up from reference TRBV7-9 and TRBJ2-2, is DTGVSQNPRHKITKRGQNVTFRCDPISEHNRLYWYRQTLGQGPEFLTYFQNEAQLEKSRLLSDRFSAERPKGSFSTLEIQRTEQGDSAMYLCASSLPRLEEGLFFGEGSRLTVL.

The sample holds one count of this clone. The V call is TRBV19, the J call TRBJ1-2, with D possibly TRBD1 on 5 matching bases. Germline V gives CDR1 LNHDA, CDR2 SQIVND (reference sequence). The CDR3 covers 12 residues. The ends were cut back, 10 bases at V and 5 bases at J, with 14 bases in the middle. The CDR3, as DNA: TGTGCCACACGACGGGGCGGGTATGGCTACACCTTC. This translates into CATRRGGYGYTF.

The gene calls are TRBV5-1 and TRBJ2-3; D unclear. Germline CDR1 is SGHRS and CDR2 is YFSETQ. The CDR3 is 16 residues long. V was cut by 0 bases and J by 0 bases, with 11 bases left in between. CDR3 nucleotides: TGCGCCAGCAGCTTGGGCCCGGCTACTAGCACAGATACGCAGTATTTT. Its translation is CASSLGPATSTDTQYF.